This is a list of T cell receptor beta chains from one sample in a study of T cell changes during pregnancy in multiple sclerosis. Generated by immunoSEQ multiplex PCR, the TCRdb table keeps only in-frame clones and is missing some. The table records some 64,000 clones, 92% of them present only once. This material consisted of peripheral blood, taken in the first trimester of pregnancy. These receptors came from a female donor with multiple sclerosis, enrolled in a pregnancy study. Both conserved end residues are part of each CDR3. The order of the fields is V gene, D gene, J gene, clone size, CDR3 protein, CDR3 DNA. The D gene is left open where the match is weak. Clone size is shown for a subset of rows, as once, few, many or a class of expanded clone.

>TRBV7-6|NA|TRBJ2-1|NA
CASSLMASLYNEQFF
TGTGCCAGCAGCTTAATGGCTAGCCTATACAATGAGCAGTTCTTC
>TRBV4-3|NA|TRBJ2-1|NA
CASSHLTDNEQFF
TGCGCCAGCAGCCACTTGACAGACAATGAGCAGTTCTTC
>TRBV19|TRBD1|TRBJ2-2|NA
CASGGGTNTGELFF
TGTGCCTCAGGGGGCGGGACGAACACCGGGGAGCTGTTTTTT
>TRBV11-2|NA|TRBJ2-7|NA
CASSFVLASYEQYF
TGTGCCAGCAGCTTTGTGCTGGCCTCCTACGAGCAGTACTTC
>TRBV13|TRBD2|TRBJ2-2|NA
CASSLLAGGANTGELFF
TGTGCCAGCAGCTTACTAGCGGGAGGGGCGAACACCGGGGAGCTGTTTTTT
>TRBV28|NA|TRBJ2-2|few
CASSSSGELFF
TGTGCCAGCAGCTCGTCCGGGGAGCTGTTTTTT
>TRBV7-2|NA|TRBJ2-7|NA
CASSTRLELAYEQYF
TGTGCCAGCAGCACGCGACTAGAGTTGGCCTACGAGCAGTACTTC
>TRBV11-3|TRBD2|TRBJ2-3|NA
CASSLGTSGFTDTQYF
TGTGCCAGCAGCTTGGGGACTAGCGGGTTCACAGATACGCAGTATTTT
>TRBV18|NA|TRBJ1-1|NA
CASSTGGATEAFF
TGTGCCAGCTCAACCGGGGGGGCAACTGAAGCTTTCTTT
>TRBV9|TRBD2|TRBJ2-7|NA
CASSMTSFRNEQYF
TGTGCCAGCAGCATGACTAGCTTCAGGAACGAGCAGTACTTC
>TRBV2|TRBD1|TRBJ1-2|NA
CASRGQGAANYGYTF
TGTGCCAGCAGGGGACAGGGGGCAGCTAACTATGGCTACACCTTC
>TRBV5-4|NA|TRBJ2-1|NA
CASSLPPREEQFF
TGTGCCAGCAGCCTCCCCCCAAGGGAGGAGCAGTTCTTC
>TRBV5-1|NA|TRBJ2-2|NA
CASSLTPANTGELFF
TGCGCCAGCAGCTTAACACCCGCAAACACCGGGGAGCTGTTTTTT
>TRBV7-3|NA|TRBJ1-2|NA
CASSLQADYGYTF
TGTGCCAGCAGCTTACAGGCCGACTATGGCTACACCTTC
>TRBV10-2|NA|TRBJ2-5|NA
CASSGLAGWNQETQYF
TGCGCCAGCAGCGGACTGGCGGGGTGGAATCAAGAGACCCAGTACTTC
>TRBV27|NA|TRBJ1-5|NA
CASSPGGRNQPQHF
TGTGCCAGCAGCCCGGGAGGGAGGAATCAGCCCCAGCATTTT
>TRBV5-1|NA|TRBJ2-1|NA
CASSNAVVGGRAGYNEQFF
TGCGCCAGCAGCAATGCGGTGGTAGGGGGGAGGGCCGGTTACAATGAGCAGTTCTTC
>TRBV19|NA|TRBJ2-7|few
CASSIDRGYEQYF
TGTGCCAGTAGTATAGACAGGGGCTACGAGCAGTACTTC
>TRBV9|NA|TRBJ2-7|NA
CASSPTGTQIYEQYF
TGTGCCAGCAGCCCCACCGGGACACAGATCTACGAGCAGTACTTC
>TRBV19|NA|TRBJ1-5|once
CASSILTYIQPQHF
TGTGCCAGTAGTATCTTGACATATATTCAGCCCCAGCATTTT
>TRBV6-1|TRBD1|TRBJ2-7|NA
CASSLTGTYEQYF
TGTGCCAGCAGTTTGACAGGGACCTACGAGCAGTACTTC
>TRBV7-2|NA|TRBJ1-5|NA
CASSLGSLGLGTQPQHF
TGTGCCAGCAGCTTAGGATCCTTGGGGCTTGGAACTCAGCCCCAGCATTTT
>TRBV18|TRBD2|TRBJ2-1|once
CASSPQFGTSSEGEQFF
TGTGCCAGCTCACCACAGTTTGGGACTAGCTCCGAAGGTGAGCAGTTCTTC
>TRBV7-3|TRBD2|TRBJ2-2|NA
CASSRRGGRTGELFF
TGTGCCAGCAGCCGGCGGGGGGGAAGGACCGGGGAGCTGTTTTTT
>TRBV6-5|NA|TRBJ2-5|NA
CASRADIPETQYF
TGTGCCAGCAGGGCCGACATCCCGGAGACCCAGTACTTC
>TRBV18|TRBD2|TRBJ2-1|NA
CASSPLGPSGSYNEQFF
TGTGCCAGCTCACCACTTGGACCTAGCGGCTCCTACAATGAGCAGTTCTTC
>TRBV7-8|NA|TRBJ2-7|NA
CASSLGRDYEQYF
TGTGCCAGCAGCCTTGGACGGGATTACGAGCAGTACTTC
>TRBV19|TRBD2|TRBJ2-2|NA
CASSMGLAGATGELFF
TGTGCCAGTAGTATGGGACTAGCGGGAGCTACCGGGGAGCTGTTTTTT
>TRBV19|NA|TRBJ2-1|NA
CASSISQGPYNEQFF
TGTGCCAGTAGTATATCCCAGGGGCCCTACAATGAGCAGTTCTTC
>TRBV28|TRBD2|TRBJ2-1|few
CASRGGLPSSYNEQFF
TGTGCCAGCCGGGGGGGACTACCAAGCTCCTACAATGAGCAGTTCTTC
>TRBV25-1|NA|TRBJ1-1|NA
CASSGRTENTEAFF
TGTGCCAGCAGTGGGAGGACGGAGAACACTGAAGCTTTCTTT
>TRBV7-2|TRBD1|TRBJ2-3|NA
CASSLGGTGTQYF
TGTGCCAGCAGCCTCGGGGGGACAGGGACGCAGTATTTT
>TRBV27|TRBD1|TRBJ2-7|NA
CASSYTGQGSWEQYF
TGTGCCAGCAGTTATACGGGACAGGGATCTTGGGAGCAGTACTTC
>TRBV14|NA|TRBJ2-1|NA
CASSRRGYNEQFF
TGTGCCAGCAGCCGTCGGGGCTACAATGAGCAGTTCTTC
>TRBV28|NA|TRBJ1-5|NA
CASSLPQGWQPQHF
TGTGCCAGCAGTTTACCGCAGGGGTGGCAGCCCCAGCATTTT
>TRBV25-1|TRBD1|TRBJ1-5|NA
CASSETGRLGNQPQHF
TGTGCCAGCAGTGAGACAGGGCGTTTAGGAAATCAGCCCCAGCATTTT
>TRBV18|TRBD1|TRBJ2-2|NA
CASSHIRQGNTGELFF
TGTGCCAGCTCACATATCAGACAGGGTAACACCGGGGAGCTGTTTTTT
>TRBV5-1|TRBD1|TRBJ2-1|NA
CASSWRQGAYNEQFF
TGCGCCAGCAGCTGGAGACAGGGAGCCTACAATGAGCAGTTCTTC
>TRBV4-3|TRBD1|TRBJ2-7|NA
CASSQTGGYHEQYF
TGCGCCAGCAGCCAGACAGGGGGCTACCACGAGCAGTACTTC
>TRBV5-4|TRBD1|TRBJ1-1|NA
CASSPVDRGASTEAFF
TGTGCCAGCAGCCCAGTCGACAGGGGCGCTTCCACTGAAGCTTTCTTT
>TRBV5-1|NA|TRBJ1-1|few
CASSIPGSPNTEAFF
TGCGCCAGCAGCATCCCCGGGTCTCCGAACACTGAAGCTTTCTTT
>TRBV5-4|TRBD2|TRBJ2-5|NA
CASSLSGRTQETQYF
TGTGCCAGCAGCTTGAGCGGGAGAACCCAAGAGACCCAGTACTTC
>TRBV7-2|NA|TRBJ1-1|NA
CASSSNDYTEAFF
TGTGCCAGCAGCTCGAATGACTACACTGAAGCTTTCTTT
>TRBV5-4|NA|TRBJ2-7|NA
CASSSPGTSSYEQYF
TGTGCCAGCAGCTCCCCAGGGACAAGCTCCTACGAGCAGTACTTC
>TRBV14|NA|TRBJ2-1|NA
CASSQEFGGNEQFF
TGTGCCAGCAGCCAAGAGTTCGGAGGGAATGAGCAGTTCTTC
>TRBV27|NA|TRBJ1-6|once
CASSLVWVQGSSPLHF
TGTGCCAGCAGTTTGGTTTGGGTTCAGGGCAGTTCACCCCTCCACTTT
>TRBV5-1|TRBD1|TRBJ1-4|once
CASSLAGGVRTNEKLFF
TGCGCCAGCAGCTTGGCAGGGGGAGTAAGAACTAATGAAAAACTGTTTTTT
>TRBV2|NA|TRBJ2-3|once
CASSIRADTQYF
TGTGCCAGCAGTATCAGGGCAGATACGCAGTATTTT
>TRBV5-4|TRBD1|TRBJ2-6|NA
CASRRGTGLTGANVLTF
TGTGCCAGCAGGAGGGGGACAGGACTGACTGGGGCCAACGTCCTGACTTTC
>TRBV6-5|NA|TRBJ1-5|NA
CASSSGGSNQPQHF
TGTGCCAGCAGTTCGGGGGGCAGCAATCAGCCCCAGCATTTT
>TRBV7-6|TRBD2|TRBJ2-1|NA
CASTRAGAALSSLNEQFF
TGTGCCAGCACCCGAGCGGGGGCGGCACTGTCCTCGCTCAATGAGCAGTTCTTC
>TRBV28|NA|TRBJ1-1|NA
CASSGVSGLTEAFF
TGTGCCAGCAGTGGGGTCAGCGGCTTAACTGAAGCTTTCTTT
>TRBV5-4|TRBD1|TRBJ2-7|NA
CASSSDKGAFYEQYF
TGTGCCAGCAGCTCCGACAAGGGGGCCTTCTACGAGCAGTACTTC
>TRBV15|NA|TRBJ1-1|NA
CATSGAGQTNTEAFF
TGTGCCACCAGCGGGGCAGGACAGACGAACACTGAAGCTTTCTTT
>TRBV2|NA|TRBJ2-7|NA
CAASRDFFPEQYF
TGTGCCGCCTCCCGGGATTTCTTCCCCGAGCAGTACTTC
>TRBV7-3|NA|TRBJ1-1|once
CASSHFMNTEAFF
TGTGCCAGCAGCCACTTTATGAACACTGAAGCTTTCTTT
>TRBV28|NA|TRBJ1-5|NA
CASSSLNQPQHF
TGTGCCAGCAGTTCCCTCAATCAGCCCCAGCATTTT
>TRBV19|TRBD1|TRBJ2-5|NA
CASRSGPGQGPPWDQYF
TGTGCCAGTAGATCGGGGCCGGGACAGGGGCCTCCCTGGGACCAGTACTTC